One sample yielded the 14 T cell receptor beta chains listed below, sequenced in a study of CD8+ T cells in alopecia areata. Combined cutaneous lymph node cells underwent sorting by CD4, CD8alpha, NKG2D, NKG2ACE and additional markers. Following RNA extraction, reverse transcription yielded cDNA that acted as the sequencing template. Sequencing used immunoSEQ multiplex PCR; TCRdb keeps in-frame clones, though not all of them. The data show roughly 260,000 clones, with none appearing a single time. The sample consisted of CD4+ T cells sorted from a lymph node. These receptors were collected from a C3H/HeJ mouse with alopecia areata. The strain bears MHC haplotype H2-k.

This clone was picked up a small number of times. Here the gene names and germline are mouse. The read terminates 4 residues ahead of where the CDR3 ends, so the germline J gene completes it. The chain uses TRBV5 and TRBJ2-4, with D possibly being TRBD1 (7 bases). The CDR3 has 17 residues. Trimming took 0 bases from V and 3 from J, leaving 16 bases between them. From germline, CDR1 is LGHNA and CDR2 YNLKQL (reference sequence). CDR3 amino acids: CASSQDPRGRGQNTLYF. The CDR3 DNA, read in part, is TGTGCCAGCAGCCAAGATCCAAGGGGGCGAGGGCAAAAC.

This clone was seen a handful of times. Germline and genes: mouse. The observed sequence ends 4 residues before the CDR3 terminus, with the missing tail filled in from the germline J gene. The chain links TRBV19 to TRBJ2-3; 12 nucleotides line up with TRBD2. The CDR3 is made up of 15 amino acids. Trimming at V came to 5 bases and at J to 3 bases, leaving 4 bases not matched to a gene. The germline V gene has CDR1 FNHDT and CDR2 SITEND (reference sequence). CDR3 DNA, as far as it was read: TGTGCCAGCAGCTCCGGGACTGGGGGGGCAGAA. It specifies CASSSGTGGAE. The full CDR3 reads CASSSGTGGAETLYF.

Details on this clone: The genes and germline here are from mouse. Coverage ceases 4 residues before the CDR3 finishes, and the germline J gene fills in the end. This sample also contains other DNA sequences that code for the same CDR3. The chain employs TRBV31 and TRBJ2-3, with D maybe TRBD1 (7 bases). Germline CDR1 and CDR2: GKSSPN and SITVG. This CDR3 has 15 residues. V was cut by 0 bases and J by 2 bases, with 12 bases left in between. The CDR3 spells CAWSLRGGAAETLYF. CDR3 DNA (partial): TGTGCCTGGAGTCTAAGAGGGGGCGCTGCAGAA.

This clone was observed a handful of times. Each gene name is a mouse one. The read is 4 residues too short to cover the CDR3 end, so that end is filled in from the germline J gene. The genes are TRBV13-2 and TRBJ2-7, with D possibly being TRBD1 (5 bases). CDR1 and CDR2 (germline): NNHNN, SYGAGS (reference sequence). There are 12 residues in the CDR3. CDR3 bases read: TGTGCCAGCGGTGCGGACAAATAT. Protein sequence: CASGADKY. The whole CDR3 sequence is CASGADKYEQYF.

As for this clone: Mouse gene names and germline throughout. From the germline J gene comes the end of the CDR3, since the read stops 4 residues before it. Within the sample, other DNA sequences also encode this same CDR3. V and J are TRBV5 and TRBJ2-1; possible D gene TRBD2, 6 bases. The CDR3 extends over 15 amino acids. Germline CDR1 reads LGHNA; CDR2 reads YNLKQL (reference sequence). V shed 4 bases and J shed 1 base, with 11 bases lying between them. The sequenced part of the CDR3 DNA is TGTGCCAGCAGCCCGGCCGGGGGGAACTATGCT. As protein: CASSPAGGNYA. The whole CDR3 protein reads CASSPAGGNYAEQFF.

Points on this clone: Mouse gene names and germline throughout. Read data end 4 residues before the CDR3 end; the end is taken from the germline J gene. At the DNA level, this CDR3 is encoded by other sequences in the same sample as well. The chain links TRBV31 to TRBJ2-1; maybe TRBD2 (6 bases). In germline, CDR1 is GKSSPN, CDR2 SITVG. The CDR3 length is 14 residues. Trimming left V 1 base short and J 0 bases short, with 7 bases between. CDR3 DNA (partial): TGTGCCTGGAGTCCCTGGGGTAACTATGCT. This encodes CAWSPWGNYA. The CDR3 in its entirety is CAWSPWGNYAEQFF.

With respect to this clone: Gene names and germline refer to mouse. The read halts 3 residues ahead of the CDR3 end, with the missing end drawn from the germline J gene. The sample contains more than one DNA sequence encoding this CDR3. The chain carries TRBV13-1 and TRBJ1-6, with TRBD1 matching over 7 bases. TRBJ1-6 is classed as an ORF, of uncertain function. Germline V CDR1 and CDR2: NSHNY, SYGAGN. With V trimmed by 5 bases and J by 2 bases, 1 base remained unmatched. The CDR3 sequence is 14 residues long. The sequenced part of the CDR3 DNA is TGTGCCAGCAGACAGGGGACCTATAATTCGCCC. Protein: CASRQGTYNSP. The CDR3, in full, reads CASRQGTYNSPLYF.

This clone has more than one count but fewer than ten. Gene names denote mouse genes. The read terminates 4 residues ahead of where the CDR3 ends, so the germline J gene completes it. The chain uses TRBV14 and TRBJ2-3; TRBD2 matches at 7 bases. The CDR3 spans 14 residues. The V gene end was trimmed by 4 bases and the J gene end by 0 bases; junction bases not matched to a gene: 2. Germline CDR1 SGHDT, CDR2 FRDEAV. The sequenced CDR3 bases are TGTGCCAGCAGTCGGGGGGGGAGTGCAGAA. This gives the protein CASSRGGSAE. The entire CDR3 protein reads CASSRGGSAETLYF.

About this clone itself: Germline and genes here are mouse. The missing CDR3 end, 4 residues past where the read stops, is filled in from the germline J gene. J is TRBJ2-2 and V is TRBV13-1; D remains unclear. V gave up 3 bases and J gave up 0 bases, with 12 bases separating them. The CDR3 sequence is 16 residues long. Germline V gene data show CDR1 as NSHNY and CDR2 as SYGAGN. The part of the CDR3 DNA that was read is TGTGCCAGCAGTGGGCCCCGCCAGGCAAACACCGGG. Translating gives CASSGPRQANTG. The full CDR3 protein reads CASSGPRQANTGQLYF.

Notes on this clone: The genes and germline here are from mouse. Sequencing ends 4 residues short of the CDR3 end; the germline J gene provides the rest. V is TRBV13-3 and J is TRBJ1-1; D is unresolved. The length of the CDR3 is 11 residues. Germline CDR1 NNHDY, CDR2 SYVADS. V was shortened by 5 bases and J by 1 base, with 3 bases between the two germline ends. CDR3 bases read: TGTGCCAGCAGAAGAAACACA. Its protein is CASRRNT. Given in full, the CDR3 is CASRRNTEVFF.

As to this clone: Gene names follow the mouse nomenclature. The read finishes 4 residues shy of the CDR3 end, and the germline J gene is used to complete it. V gene TRBV1 combines with J gene TRBJ1-1; the D is unclear. The CDR3 loop spans 13 amino acids. Germline CDR1 is NSQYPW and CDR2 is LRSPGD (reference sequence). Trimming pared 0 bases from V and 4 bases from J, leaving 6 bases between. The part of the CDR3 DNA that was read is TGCACCTGCAGTGCAGATGAACTCACA. This translates into CTCSADELT. The whole CDR3 sequence reads CTCSADELTEVFF.

In regard to this clone: Gene names follow the mouse nomenclature. CDR3 bases read: TGTGCCAGCAGTGATGCAGGGGTTCCAAACACA. This encodes CASSDAGVPNT. The whole CDR3 reads CASSDAGVPNTEVFF. This sequence joins TRBV13-1 and TRBJ1-1; TRBD1 is a possible D gene (6 bases). The read is 4 residues too short to cover the CDR3 end, so that end is filled in from the germline J gene. This CDR3 has 15 amino acids. The V end lost 0 bases, the J end lost 0 bases, and 9 bases lay between the germline ends. Germline CDR1 is NSHNY and CDR2 is SYGAGN.

In regard to this clone: The gene names given are mouse names. The CDR3 end lies 4 residues beyond the end of the read and is filled in from the germline J gene. This chain connects TRBV17 to TRBJ2-1; TRBD2 matches at 12 bases. Germline V gene lookup returns CDR1 MNHDT and CDR2 YYDKIL. V was pared by 5 bases and J by 4 bases, with 3 bases of the junction left unmatched. This CDR3 region has 15 residues. The sequenced part of the CDR3 DNA is TGTGCTAGCAGTCCTGGACTGGGGGGGTATGCT. Amino acid sequence: CASSPGLGGYA. The CDR3, in full, reads CASSPGLGGYAEQFF.

A word on this clone: Gene labels here are mouse ones. The read ends 4 residues early relative to the CDR3; the germline J gene fills the gap. V gene TRBV29 combines with J gene TRBJ2-7; 8 positions match TRBD1. Germline values: CDR1 MSHET, CDR2 SYDVDS. Trimming removed 6 bases from V and 2 bases from J; junction bases left unmatched: 3. CDR3 length: 13 residues. Incomplete CDR3 DNA: TGTGCTAGCAGATCAGGGGGCACCTAT. This gives the protein CASRSGGTY. The full CDR3 protein is CASRSGGTYEQYF.